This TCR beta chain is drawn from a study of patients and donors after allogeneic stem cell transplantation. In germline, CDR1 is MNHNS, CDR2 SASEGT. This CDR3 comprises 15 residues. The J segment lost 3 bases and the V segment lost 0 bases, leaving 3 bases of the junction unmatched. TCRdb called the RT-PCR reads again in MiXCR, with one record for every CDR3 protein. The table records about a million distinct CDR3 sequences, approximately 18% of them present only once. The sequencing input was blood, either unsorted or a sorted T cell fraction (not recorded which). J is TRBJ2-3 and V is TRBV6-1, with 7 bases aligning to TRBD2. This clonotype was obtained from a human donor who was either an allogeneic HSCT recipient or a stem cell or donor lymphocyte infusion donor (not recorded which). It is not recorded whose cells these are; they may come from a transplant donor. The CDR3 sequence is CASSEAGGSTDTQYF. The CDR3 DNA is TGTGCCAGCAGTGAAGCTGGCGGGAGTACAGATACGCAGTATTTT.